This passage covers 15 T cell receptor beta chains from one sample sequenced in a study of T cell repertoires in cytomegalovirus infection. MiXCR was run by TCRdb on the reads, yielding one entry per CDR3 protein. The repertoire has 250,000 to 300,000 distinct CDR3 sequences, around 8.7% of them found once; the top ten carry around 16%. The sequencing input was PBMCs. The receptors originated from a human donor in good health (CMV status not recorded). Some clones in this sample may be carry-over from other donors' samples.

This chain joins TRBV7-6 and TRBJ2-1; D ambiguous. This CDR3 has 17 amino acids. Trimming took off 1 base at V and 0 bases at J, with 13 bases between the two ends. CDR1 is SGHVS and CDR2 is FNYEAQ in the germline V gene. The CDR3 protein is CASSLVTAESSYNEQFF. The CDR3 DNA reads TGTGCCAGCAGCTTAGTTACCGCGGAGAGCTCCTACAATGAGCAGTTCTTC.

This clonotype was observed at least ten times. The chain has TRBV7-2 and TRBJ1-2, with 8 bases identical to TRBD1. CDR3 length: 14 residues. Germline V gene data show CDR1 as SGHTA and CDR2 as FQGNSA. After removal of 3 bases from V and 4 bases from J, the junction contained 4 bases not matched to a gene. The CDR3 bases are TGTGCCAGCAGCTTTTGGACAGGGTCCTATGGCTACACCTTC. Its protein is CASSFWTGSYGYTF.

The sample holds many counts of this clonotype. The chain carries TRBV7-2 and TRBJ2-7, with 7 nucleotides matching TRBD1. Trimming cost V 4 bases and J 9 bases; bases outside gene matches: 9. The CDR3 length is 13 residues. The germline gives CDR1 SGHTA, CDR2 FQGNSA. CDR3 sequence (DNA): TGTGCCAGCAGCTCCCAAACAGGGGTCGGGCAGTACTTC. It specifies CASSSQTGVGQYF. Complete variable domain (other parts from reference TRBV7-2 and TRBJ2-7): GAGVSQSPSNKVTEKGKDVELRCDPISGHTALYWYRQSLGQGLEFLIYFQGNSAPDKSGLPSDRFSAERTGGSVSTLTIQRTQQEDSAVYLCASSSQTGVGQYFGPGTRLTVT.

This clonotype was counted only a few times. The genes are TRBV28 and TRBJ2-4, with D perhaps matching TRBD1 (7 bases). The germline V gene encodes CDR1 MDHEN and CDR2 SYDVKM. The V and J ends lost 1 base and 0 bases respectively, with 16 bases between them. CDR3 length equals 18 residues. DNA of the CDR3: TGTGCCAGCAGTTTATCCGTAGGGGGGACAGCAGCCAAAAACATTCAGTACTTC. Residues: CASSLSVGGTAAKNIQYF.

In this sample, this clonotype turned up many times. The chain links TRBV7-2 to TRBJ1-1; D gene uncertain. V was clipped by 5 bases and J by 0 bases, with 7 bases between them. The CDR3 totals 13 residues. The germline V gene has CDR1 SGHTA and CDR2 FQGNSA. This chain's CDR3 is CASSVSLNTEAFF. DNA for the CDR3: TGTGCCAGCAGCGTAAGTCTGAACACTGAAGCTTTCTTT.

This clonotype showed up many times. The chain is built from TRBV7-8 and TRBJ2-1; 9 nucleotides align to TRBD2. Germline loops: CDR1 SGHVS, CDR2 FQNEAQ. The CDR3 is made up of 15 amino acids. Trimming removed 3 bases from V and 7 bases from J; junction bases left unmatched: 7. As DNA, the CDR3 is TGTGCCAGCAGCTTCCTAGCGGGACGTAGGAATGAGCAGTTCTTC. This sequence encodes CASSFLAGRRNEQFF.

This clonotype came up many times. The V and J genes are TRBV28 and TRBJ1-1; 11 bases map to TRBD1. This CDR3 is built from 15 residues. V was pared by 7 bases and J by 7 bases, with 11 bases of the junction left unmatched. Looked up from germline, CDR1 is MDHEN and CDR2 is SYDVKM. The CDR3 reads CASNWAGDRGVEAFF. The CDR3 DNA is TGTGCCAGCAACTGGGCTGGGGACAGGGGGGTTGAAGCTTTCTTT.

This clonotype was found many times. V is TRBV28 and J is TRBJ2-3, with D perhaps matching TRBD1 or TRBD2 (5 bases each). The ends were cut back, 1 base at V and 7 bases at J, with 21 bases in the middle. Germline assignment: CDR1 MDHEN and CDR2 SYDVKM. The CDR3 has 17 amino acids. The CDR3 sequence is CASSLFAQGVKKHTQYF. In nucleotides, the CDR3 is TGTGCCAGCAGTTTATTCGCCCAGGGAGTAAAGAAACATACGCAGTATTTT.

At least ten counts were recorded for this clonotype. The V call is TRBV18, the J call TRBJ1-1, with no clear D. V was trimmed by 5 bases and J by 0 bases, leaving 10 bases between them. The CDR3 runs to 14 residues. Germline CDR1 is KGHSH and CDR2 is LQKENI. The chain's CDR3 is CASSFTDMNTEAFF. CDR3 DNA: TGTGCCAGCTCATTCACAGACATGAACACTGAAGCTTTCTTT.

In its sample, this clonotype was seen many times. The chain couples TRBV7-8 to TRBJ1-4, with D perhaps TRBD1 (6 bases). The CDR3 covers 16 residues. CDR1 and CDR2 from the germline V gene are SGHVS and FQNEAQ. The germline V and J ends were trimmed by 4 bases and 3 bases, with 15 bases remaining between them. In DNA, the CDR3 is TGTGCCAGCAGCTCCGGGGGTTGGGGGCCTAATGAAAAACTGTTTTTT. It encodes CASSSGGWGPNEKLFF.

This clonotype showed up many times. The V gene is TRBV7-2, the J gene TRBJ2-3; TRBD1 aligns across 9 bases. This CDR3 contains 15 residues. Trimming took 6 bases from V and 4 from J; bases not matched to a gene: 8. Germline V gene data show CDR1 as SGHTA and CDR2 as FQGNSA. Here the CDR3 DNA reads TGTGCCAGCAGGGAGAACAGGGGGCGGGCAGATACGCAGTATTTT. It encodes CASRENRGRADTQYF.

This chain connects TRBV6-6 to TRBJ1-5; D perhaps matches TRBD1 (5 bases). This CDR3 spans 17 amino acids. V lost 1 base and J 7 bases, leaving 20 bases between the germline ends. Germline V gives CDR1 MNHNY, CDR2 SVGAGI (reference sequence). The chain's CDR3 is CASSYFQLGEFDQPQHF. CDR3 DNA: TGTGCCAGCAGTTACTTCCAGTTGGGGGAGTTTGACCAGCCCCAGCATTTT.

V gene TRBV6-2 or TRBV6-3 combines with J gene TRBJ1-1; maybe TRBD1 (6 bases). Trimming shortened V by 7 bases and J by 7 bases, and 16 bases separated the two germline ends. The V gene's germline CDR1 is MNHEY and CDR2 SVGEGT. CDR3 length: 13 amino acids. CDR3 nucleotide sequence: TGTGCCAGCAACAACAGGGAATCGGGTGAAGCTTTCTTT. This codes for CASNNRESGEAFF.

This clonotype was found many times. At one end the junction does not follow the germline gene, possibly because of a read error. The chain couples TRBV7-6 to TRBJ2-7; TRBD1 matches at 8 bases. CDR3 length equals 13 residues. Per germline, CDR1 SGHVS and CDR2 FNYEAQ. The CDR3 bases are TGTGCTAGCAGCTTTCAGGGGGCGCCTCCCTTAATATTC. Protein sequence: CASSFQGAPPLIF.

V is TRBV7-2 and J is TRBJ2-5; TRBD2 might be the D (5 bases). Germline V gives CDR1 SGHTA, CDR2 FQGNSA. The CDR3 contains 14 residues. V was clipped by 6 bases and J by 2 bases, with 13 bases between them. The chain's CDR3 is CASSAGGFQETQYF. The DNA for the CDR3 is TGTGCCAGCAGTGCCGGCGGGTTTCAAGAGACCCAGTACTTC.